One and the same sample provided the 32 T cell receptor beta chains below, sequenced in a study of CD8+CD57+ T cells in acquired aplastic anemia. TCR beta VDJ and CDR3 were profiled, and genomic DNA was the template. From the reads, TCRdb called clonotypes with MiXCR, one entry per CDR3 protein. Here the sample spans approximately 260,000 distinct CDR3 sequences, 82% being singletons. Whoever was chosen for sequencing had shown CD8+CD57+ cell expansion by flow cytometry. Sample: sorted CD4+, CD8+, or CD8+CD57+ T cells (not recorded which) from PBMCs. The receptors derive from a human donor with aplastic anemia.

A word on this clonotype: The germline gene is not matched at one end of the junction; a read error may be the cause. V usage is TRBV7-6 and J usage is TRBJ2-3; no definite D call. This CDR3 spans 14 amino acids. Germline loops: CDR1 SGHVS, CDR2 FNYEAQ. Written as DNA, the CDR3 is TGTGCCAGCAGCTTAGGGGCCGATACCGCACCCCAGTACTTT. It translates to CASSLGADTAPQYF.

This clonotype was detected once. CDR3 bases: TGTGCCAGCAGTTATGGTGTGCCAGGCTTTTCTTGCACAGATACGCAGTATTTT. Protein product: CASSYGVPGFSCTDTQYF. The genes are TRBV9 and TRBJ2-3; D is unresolved. Trimming left V 5 bases short and J 1 base short, with 23 bases between. The CDR3 runs to 18 residues. Germline V gene sequence: CDR1 SGDLS, CDR2 YYNGEE. Full variable domain (outside the CDR3, taken from reference TRBV9 and TRBJ2-3): DSGVTQTPKHLITATGQRVTLRCSPRSGDLSVYWYQQSLDQGLQFLIQYYNGEERAKGNILERFSAQQFPDLHSELNLSSLELGDSALYFCASSYGVPGFSCTDTQYFGPGTRLTVL.

About this clonotype itself: Likely a read error: the CDR3 ends without its conserved phenylalanine or tryptophan. No DNA is shown, since the ends of the CDR3 on it are uncertain; the CDR3 is the one TCRdb lists. The rearrangement joins TRBV7-9 to TRBJ2-3; the D segment call TRBD1 is taken from the table without a DNA check. The V gene's germline CDR1 is SEHNR and CDR2 FQNEAQ (reference sequence). The CDR3 length is 13 residues, termini included. The CDR3 loop reads CAYEVGASEAHYY.

Only a few counts were recorded for this clonotype. The V gene is TRBV20-1, the J gene TRBJ2-7; 9 bases map to TRBD1. In germline, CDR1 is DFQATT, CDR2 SNEGSKA (reference sequence). With 6 bases clipped from V and 5 bases from J, the junction kept 14 bases outside the gene matches. This CDR3 spans 15 amino acids. This CDR3 is CSAAPVGTGMHEQYF. The DNA of the CDR3 is TGCAGTGCCGCCCCGGTGGGGACAGGGATGCACGAGCAGTACTTC.

V is TRBV7-8 and J is TRBJ2-2; D is undetermined. The germline V gene encodes CDR1 SGHVS and CDR2 FQNEAQ. V lost 0 bases, J lost 15 bases, and 20 bases lay in between. The CDR3 extends over 15 amino acids. The CDR3 DNA is TGTGCCAGCAGCTTAGCGGTAGGTCCCGATAGGCAGTTGTTTTTT. It codes for CASSLAVGPDRQLFF.

This clonotype was seen ten or more times. The chain couples TRBV13 to TRBJ1-2; D possibly corresponds to TRBD1 (6 bases). With 4 bases removed from V and 0 bases from J, the gap between germline ends came to 15 bases. Germline V gene lookup returns CDR1 PRHDT and CDR2 FYEKMQ (reference sequence). CDR3 length equals 16 residues. DNA for the CDR3: TGTGCCAGCAGCTCGGAGGGGACACCTCCTAACTATGGCTACACCTTC. Its protein is CASSSEGTPPNYGYTF.

This chain uses TRBV5-1 with TRBJ2-5, with D unclear. Trimming took off 1 base at V and 4 bases at J, with 5 bases between the two ends. Germline assignment: CDR1 SGHRS and CDR2 YFSETQ. The CDR3 has 12 amino acids. In nucleotides, the CDR3 is TGCGCCAGCAGCTTGAGTTTAGAGACCCAGTACTTC. Encoded protein: CASSLSLETQYF.

In this sample, this clonotype turned up once. The J gene is TRBJ2-1, the V gene TRBV2; weak D call: TRBD1 (5 bases). The closer fit of TRBJ2-7 to the DNA end suggests the J call may be wrong. This CDR3 spans 15 amino acids. Germline values: CDR1 SNHLY, CDR2 FYNNEI. The CDR3 DNA sequence: TGTGCCAGCAGCGAGCTAGGGGATTTCCTCTATGAGCAGTACTTC. This gives the protein CASSELGDFLYEQYF.

The sample holds one count of this clonotype. The V gene is TRBV29-1, the J gene TRBJ2-3, with D uncertain. Deletions cut 7 bases from V and 0 bases from J, with 14 bases between. Germline lookup yields CDR1 SQVTM and CDR2 ANQGSEA. This CDR3 contains 14 residues. The CDR3 DNA reads TGCAGCGCGACACAGACAACAAGCACAGATACGCAGTATTTT. Amino acids: CSATQTTSTDTQYF.

The rearrangement uses TRBV7-8 and TRBJ2-3; maybe TRBD2 (6 bases). The CDR3 totals 14 residues. Germline assignment: CDR1 SGHVS and CDR2 FQNEAQ. V lost 8 bases, J lost 8 bases, and 20 bases lay in between. The CDR3 coding sequence is TGTGCCAGCTGCATAGCGGCAGGCCCCGTTACGCAGTATTTT. It specifies CASCIAAGPVTQYF.

Regarding this clonotype: The conserved phenylalanine or tryptophan normally closing the CDR3 is absent here, so this likely arose from a read error. The limits of the CDR3 on the DNA are not certain, so only TCRdb's listed CDR3 is given. This chain uses TRBV2 with TRBJ2-7; TRBD1 is the table's D call and was not checked against the DNA. Germline CDR1 SNHLY, CDR2 FYNNEI. With termini counted, the CDR3 has 15 amino acids. The CDR3 sequence is CASSDGGGNEQVFGP.

The chain is built from TRBV11-2 and TRBJ2-5; the D gene is possibly TRBD2 (6 bases). Germline-derived CDR1 and CDR2 are SGHAT and FQNNGV. The CDR3 contains 14 residues. Trimming cost V 3 bases and J 3 bases, with 11 bases left between them. CDR3 region: CASSLPREEETQYF. Written as DNA, the CDR3 is TGTGCCAGCAGCTTGCCGCGGGAAGAAGAGACCCAGTACTTC.

Turning to this clonotype: This may stem from a read error, because a much larger clone lies one nucleotide away. This chain connects TRBV11-3 to TRBJ1-1, with D possibly being TRBD1 (5 bases). The CDR3 spans 13 residues. V was cut by 0 bases and J by 6 bases, with 8 bases left in between. Germline V gives CDR1 SGHNT, CDR2 YENEEA. CDR3 bases: TGTGCCAGCAGCTTAGATCCGACAGCTGAAGCTTTCTTT. It is translated as CASSLDPTAEAFF.

This rearrangement joins TRBV7-2 to TRBJ1-2, with 9 positions matching TRBD1. V was pared by 3 bases and J by 5 bases, with 4 bases of the junction left unmatched. Germline V lookup: CDR1 SGHTA, CDR2 FQGNSA. The CDR3 contains 14 residues. The DNA of the CDR3 is TGTGCCAGCAGCTTCAGACAGGGGGGATATGGCTACACCTTC. Amino acid sequence: CASSFRQGGYGYTF.

The V gene is TRBV7-2, the J gene TRBJ1-2; the match to TRBD1 covers 8 bases. V was clipped by 4 bases and J by 3 bases; unmatched bases: 10. This CDR3 is 16 amino acids long. The germline V gene encodes CDR1 SGHTA and CDR2 FQGNSA. The chain's CDR3 is CASSSGGSREDYGYTF. DNA for the CDR3: TGTGCCAGCAGCTCAGGGGGCAGTCGCGAGGACTATGGCTACACCTTC. Looking up the rest from reference TRBV7-2 and TRBJ1-2 gives the full variable domain: GAGVSQSPSNKVTEKGKDVELRCDPISGHTALYWYRQSLGQGLEFLIYFQGNSAPDKSGLPSDRFSAERTGGSVSTLTIQRTQQEDSAVYLCASSSGGSREDYGYTFGSGTRLTVV.

The genes are TRBV2 and TRBJ2-3, with a possible D match to TRBD2 (7 bases). The CDR3 covers 13 residues. CDR1 and CDR2 (germline): SNHLY, FYNNEI. The germline V and J ends were trimmed by 9 bases and 5 bases, with 15 bases remaining between them. This chain's CDR3 is CARGGEGEDTQYF. The DNA of the CDR3 is TGTGCCAGAGGGGGGGAAGGGGAAGATACGCAGTATTTT.

The table lists this clonotype with a few counts. CDR3 protein: CASSNRGMTEAFF. The CDR3 DNA reads TGTGCCAGCAGTAACAGGGGTATGACTGAAGCTTTCTTT. The chain uses TRBV2 and TRBJ1-1; 7 bases line up with TRBD1. With 5 bases clipped from V and 5 bases from J, the junction kept 5 bases outside the gene matches. This CDR3 region has 13 residues. Germline V gene lookup returns CDR1 SNHLY and CDR2 FYNNEI. Full variable domain (outside the CDR3, taken from reference TRBV2 and TRBJ1-1): EPEVTQTPSHQVTQMGQEVILRCVPISNHLYFYWYRQILGQKVEFLVSFYNNEISEKSEIFDDQFSVERPDGSNFTLKIRSTKLEDSAMYFCASSNRGMTEAFFGQGTRLTVV.

On this clonotype itself: A junction boundary mismatches the germline segment, possibly from a read error. The chain links TRBV7-8 to TRBJ2-7; D is uncertain. The CDR3 consists of 14 residues. CDR1 is SGHVS and CDR2 is FQNEAQ in the germline V gene. The CDR3 nucleotides read TGTGCCAGCAGCTTTGATCCAGACGGGTCAGACCTTTCCTTC. Translating it yields CASSFDPDGSDLSF.

The V gene is TRBV7-9, the J gene TRBJ2-5; a weak D match, TRBD2 (5 bases). Trimming took off 2 bases at V and 14 bases at J, with 24 bases between the two ends. Per the germline V gene, CDR1 is SEHNR and CDR2 is FQNEAQ (reference sequence). The length of the CDR3 is 15 residues. The CDR3 loop is CASSLIPGELVFGYF. For the CDR3, the DNA is TGTGCCAGCAGCTTAATACCCGGGGAGCTGGTGTTTGGATACTTC.

The chain links TRBV9 to TRBJ1-2; D is perhaps TRBD1 (5 bases). This CDR3 is built from 16 residues. V dropped 3 bases and J dropped 5 bases, with 20 bases sitting between them. Germline-derived CDR1 and CDR2 are SGDLS and YYNGEE. The CDR3 region has the DNA TGTGCCAGCAGCGGGGATGGGGACGGGCTCGTATATGGCTACACCTTC. This sequence encodes CASSGDGDGLVYGYTF.

This clonotype was observed a handful of times. The junction shows a germline mismatch at one end, possibly a read error. V usage is TRBV5-8 and J usage is TRBJ1-6; D might be TRBD1 (5 bases). This CDR3 is 16 amino acids long. Germline-derived CDR1 and CDR2 are SGHTS and YDEGEE. The DNA for the CDR3 is TGTGCCAGCAGCCTAGCGGGAGGGGCCTACAATTCACCCCTCCACTTT. It is translated as CASSLAGGAYNSPLHF.

A note on this clonotype: One junction end does not reproduce the germline sequence, and a read error may be involved. This chain uses TRBV15 with TRBJ1-2; 10 positions agree with TRBD1. This CDR3 comprises 16 residues. From germline, CDR1 is LNHNV and CDR2 YYDKDF (reference sequence). CDR3 residues: CASSSRDRGFDYGYTF. Written as DNA, the CDR3 is TGTGCCAGCAGCTCCCGGGACAGGGGCTTCGACTATGGCTACACCTTC.

The gene calls are TRBV7-9 and TRBJ2-7; D uncertain. Between the trimmed V and J ends, which lost 3 bases and 1 base, there was a span of 22 bases. The CDR3 is 18 residues long. Looked up from germline, CDR1 is SEHNR and CDR2 is FQNEAQ (reference sequence). The CDR3 DNA reads as TGTGCCAGCAGCTTTCATCCAGACACGACGGCCCTTTCCTACGAGCAGTACGTC. Its protein is CASSFHPDTTALSYEQYV.

This clonotype has just one count. J is TRBJ1-2 and V is TRBV7-3; TRBD1 aligns across 8 bases. V lost 6 bases, J lost 6 bases, and 15 bases stayed unmatched. This CDR3 has 16 amino acids. CDR1 is SGHTA and CDR2 is FQGTGA in the germline V gene. The CDR3 coding sequence is TGTGCCAGCAGTTCGGACAGGGACGGGCGCGTAAATGGCTACACCTTC. Translated: CASSSDRDGRVNGYTF.

The chain is built from TRBV7-8 and TRBJ2-3, with D perhaps TRBD2 (6 bases). Germline CDR1 and CDR2: SGHVS and FQNEAQ. The CDR3 loop spans 13 amino acids. V lost 8 bases, J lost 7 bases, and 16 bases lay in between. The CDR3 spells CASGFAGTHTQYF. DNA of the CDR3: TGTGCCAGCGGGTTCGCGGGAACACATACGCAGTATTTT.

The chain recombines TRBV7-8 with TRBJ2-3; 7 bases fit TRBD1. The germline V gene encodes CDR1 SGHVS and CDR2 FQNEAQ. This CDR3 region has 15 residues. Unmatched junction bases numbered 18, after V lost 3 bases and J lost 15 bases. CDR3 in amino acids: CASSFHPDGTATSYF. CDR3 DNA sequence: TGTGCCAGCAGCTTTCATCCAGACGGGACAGCTACTTCCTATTTT.

The V gene is TRBV25-1, the J gene TRBJ2-7; D perhaps matches TRBD1 (6 bases). Looked up from germline, CDR1 is MGHDK and CDR2 is SYGVNS. The CDR3 loop spans 12 amino acids. This CDR3 reads CRSSFTGSEQYF. The DNA of the CDR3 is TGTCGCAGCAGCTTTACAGGGAGCGAGCAGTACTTC.

The chain uses TRBV7-2 and TRBJ2-6; TRBD1 matches 10 bases. Germline V CDR1 and CDR2: SGHTA, FQGNSA. The CDR3 extends over 17 amino acids. Unmatched junction bases numbered 18, after V lost 8 bases and J lost 11 bases. The CDR3 sequence: CASSSGTGASEQYVLTF. In DNA form, the CDR3 reads TGTGCCAGCTCCTCCGGGACAGGGGCCTCCGAGCAGTACGTCCTGACTTTC.

CDR3 nucleotide sequence: TGTGCCAGCAGCCAGGGGAACACCGGGGAGCTGTTTTTT. Translated: CASSQGNTGELFF. V is TRBV6-1 and J is TRBJ2-2, with D maybe TRBD1 (5 bases). The CDR3 contains 13 residues. Germline assignment: CDR1 MNHNS and CDR2 SASEGT. V lost 6 bases and J 1 base, leaving 6 bases between the germline ends.

A note on this clonotype: Lacking the conserved final phenylalanine or tryptophan, this CDR3 likely reflects a read error. The limits of the CDR3 on the DNA are not certain, so only TCRdb's listed CDR3 is given. The V and J genes are TRBV2 and TRBJ2-5; the table's D call of TRBD1 was not tested on the DNA. Germline V gene data show CDR1 as SNHLY and CDR2 as FYNNEI. Inclusive of both ends, the CDR3 amounts to 15 amino acids. The CDR3 here is CASGAGGTDTQTFCP.

On this clonotype: Compared with germline, one end of the junction differs, possibly owing to a read error. This chain links TRBV7-6 with TRBJ2-3, with a tentative D call TRBD1 (5 bases). CDR1 is SGHVS, CDR2 FNYEAQ, per germline. The CDR3 length is 15 residues. The chain's CDR3 is CASSLPHRTKDTQYF. The DNA of the CDR3 is TGTGCCAGCAGCCTACCGCACAGGACAAAAGATACCCAGTATTTT.

A word on this clonotype: Sequence at one end of the junction differs from germline and may be a read error. The chain is built from TRBV7-2 and TRBJ1-6; D is possibly TRBD1 (6 bases). CDR1 and CDR2 from the germline V gene are SGHTA and FQGNSA. The CDR3 loop spans 15 amino acids. The CDR3 nucleotides read TGTGCCACCAGCAGAGAAAGGGGGATGAGTTCAGGCTTCCACTTT. The encoded protein is CATSRERGMSSGFHF.